Listed here are 12 T cell receptor beta chains from one sample, sequenced in a study of blood T cell repertoires in COVID-19. The protocol was immunoSEQ multiplex PCR, while the TCRdb copy is restricted to in-frame clones and leaves out a portion. The sample lists about 160,000 clones, roughly 91% seen once, with about 4.5% in the top ten. Sequences were obtained from peripheral blood. These receptors were taken from a woman in her forties or fifties with acute or convalescent COVID-19.

This chain links TRBV10-3 with TRBJ1-1, with D unresolved. Germline V lookup: CDR1 ENHRY, CDR2 SYGVKD. The CDR3 consists of 13 residues. The V end lost 8 bases, the J end lost 2 bases, and 12 bases lay between the germline ends. The CDR3 region has the DNA TGTGCCATCGGCCCCCCGTCCAACACTGAAGCTTTCTTT. It is translated as CAIGPPSNTEAFF.

This clone was detected once. V is TRBV19 and J is TRBJ1-2; 8 bases align to TRBD1. Losses at the gene ends were 6 bases for V and 4 bases for J; bases not matched to a gene: 7. The CDR3 totals 14 residues. Germline CDR1 is LNHDA and CDR2 is SQIVND (reference sequence). CDR3 in DNA: TGTGCCAGTAGCCCACAGGGGGGAAGCTATGGCTACACCTTC. Amino acid sequence: CASSPQGGSYGYTF.

CDR3 in amino acids: CASRDRDYGYTF. The CDR3 DNA is TGTGCCAGCAGGGACAGAGACTATGGCTACACCTTC. The chain links TRBV2 to TRBJ1-2; D is possibly TRBD1 (6 bases). This CDR3 is 12 amino acids long. Trimming cost V 6 bases and J 3 bases, with 8 bases left between them. Germline V gene sequence: CDR1 SNHLY, CDR2 FYNNEI. Complete variable domain (other parts from reference TRBV2 and TRBJ1-2): EPEVTQTPSHQVTQMGQEVILRCVPISNHLYFYWYRQILGQKVEFLVSFYNNEISEKSEIFDDQFSVERPDGSNFTLKIRSTKLEDSAMYFCASRDRDYGYTFGSGTRLTVV.

The gene calls are TRBV6-5 and TRBJ1-1; D is undetermined. Germline CDR1 reads MNHEY; CDR2 reads SVGAGI. CDR3 length: 13 amino acids. V lost 7 bases and J lost 1, with 10 bases in between. The CDR3 DNA sequence: TGTGCCAGCACTACCCGGTGGAACACTGAAGCTTTCTTT. The encoded protein is CASTTRWNTEAFF.

The chain uses TRBV19 and TRBJ2-5, with a weak D call TRBD2 (6 bases). Trimming removed 7 bases at V and 7 bases at J, with 16 bases between. Germline V gene data show CDR1 as LNHDA and CDR2 as SQIVND (reference sequence). The CDR3 has 13 amino acids. This CDR3 reads CASMGLGGATQYF. The CDR3 DNA reads as TGTGCCAGTATGGGATTGGGGGGTGCGACCCAGTACTTC.

The CDR3: CASSQSGRYDYGYTF. Here the CDR3 DNA reads TGTGCCAGCAGCCAAAGCGGACGGTATGACTATGGCTACACCTTC. The chain has TRBV2 and TRBJ1-2; unclear D gene. CDR1 is SNHLY, CDR2 FYNNEI, per germline. The CDR3 length is 15 residues. The V gene lost 6 bases and the J gene lost 3 bases, with 17 bases spanning the gap.

The chain carries TRBV28 and TRBJ2-2; D call uncertain. The germline V gene has CDR1 MDHEN and CDR2 SYDVKM. The CDR3 extends over 13 amino acids. Deletions cut 2 bases from V and 2 bases from J, with 3 bases between. The CDR3 is CASSLTNTGELFF. The CDR3 nucleotides read TGTGCCAGCAGTTTAACTAACACCGGGGAGCTGTTTTTT.

In regard to this clone: Other DNA sequences in this specimen translate into the identical CDR3. The chain has TRBV28 and TRBJ1-5; 7 positions match TRBD1. The CDR3 extends over 14 amino acids. Germline V gives CDR1 MDHEN, CDR2 SYDVKM. V dropped 6 bases and J dropped 1; count of bases not matched to a gene: 3. Here the CDR3 reads CASSSGGSNQPQHF. CDR3 DNA: TGTGCCAGCAGCTCAGGGGGGAGCAATCAGCCCCAGCATTTT.

The chain couples TRBV9 to TRBJ2-7, with unresolved D. CDR1 SGDLS and CDR2 YYNGEE come from the germline V gene. This CDR3 comprises 13 residues. Trimming removed 0 bases from V and 2 bases from J, with 6 bases in between. The CDR3 nucleotides are TGTGCCAGCAGCGTAGACTCAACCTACGAGCAGTACTTC. It encodes CASSVDSTYEQYF. Full variable domain (remainder filled in from reference TRBV9 and TRBJ2-7): DSGVTQTPKHLITATGQRVTLRCSPRSGDLSVYWYQQSLDQGLQFLIQYYNGEERAKGNILERFSAQQFPDLHSELNLSSLELGDSALYFCASSVDSTYEQYFGPGTRLTVT.

This rearrangement joins TRBV19 to TRBJ1-1; TRBD1 agrees at 7 bases. The CDR3 sequence is 15 residues long. Germline loops: CDR1 LNHDA, CDR2 SQIVND (reference sequence). With V trimmed by 4 bases and J by 0 bases, 5 bases remained unmatched. CDR3 sequence (DNA): TGTGCCAGTAGTACGAGACAGGGACTGAACACTGAAGCTTTCTTT. Residues: CASSTRQGLNTEAFF.

V gene TRBV18 combines with J gene TRBJ2-1, with 8 bases fitting TRBD2. The CDR3 covers 15 residues. Germline V gene lookup returns CDR1 KGHSH and CDR2 LQKENI. The ends lost 2 bases at V and 4 bases at J; junction bases unmatched: 4. The CDR3: CASSPETSAYNEQFF. The CDR3 coding sequence is TGTGCCAGCTCACCAGAGACTAGCGCGTACAATGAGCAGTTCTTC.

CDR3 loop: CATGKETGELFF. The CDR3 DNA reads as TGTGCCACCGGGAAGGAAACCGGGGAGCTGTTTTTT. The chain carries TRBV2 and TRBJ2-2, with TRBD2 as a possible D gene (5 bases). The CDR3 has 12 residues. Germline lookup yields CDR1 SNHLY and CDR2 FYNNEI. Trimming stripped 10 bases from V and 5 bases from J, with 11 bases between.